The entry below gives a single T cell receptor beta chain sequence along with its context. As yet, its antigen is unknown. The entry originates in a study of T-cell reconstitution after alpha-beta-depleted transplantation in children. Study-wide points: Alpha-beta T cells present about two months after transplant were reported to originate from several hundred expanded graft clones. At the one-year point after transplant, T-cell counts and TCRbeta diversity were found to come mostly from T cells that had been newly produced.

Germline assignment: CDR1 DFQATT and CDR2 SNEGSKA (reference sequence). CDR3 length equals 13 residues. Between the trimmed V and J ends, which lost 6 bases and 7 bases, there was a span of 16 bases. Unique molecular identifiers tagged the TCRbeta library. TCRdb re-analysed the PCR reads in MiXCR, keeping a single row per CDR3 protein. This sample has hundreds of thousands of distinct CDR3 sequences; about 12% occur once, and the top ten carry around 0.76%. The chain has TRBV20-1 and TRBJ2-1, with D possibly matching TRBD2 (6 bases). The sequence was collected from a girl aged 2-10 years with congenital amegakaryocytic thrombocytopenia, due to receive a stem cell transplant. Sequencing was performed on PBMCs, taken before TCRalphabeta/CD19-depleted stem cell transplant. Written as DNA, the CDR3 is TGCAGTGCCCCGGGAGAGGGTTGGAATGAGCAGTTCTTC. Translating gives CSAPGEGWNEQFF.